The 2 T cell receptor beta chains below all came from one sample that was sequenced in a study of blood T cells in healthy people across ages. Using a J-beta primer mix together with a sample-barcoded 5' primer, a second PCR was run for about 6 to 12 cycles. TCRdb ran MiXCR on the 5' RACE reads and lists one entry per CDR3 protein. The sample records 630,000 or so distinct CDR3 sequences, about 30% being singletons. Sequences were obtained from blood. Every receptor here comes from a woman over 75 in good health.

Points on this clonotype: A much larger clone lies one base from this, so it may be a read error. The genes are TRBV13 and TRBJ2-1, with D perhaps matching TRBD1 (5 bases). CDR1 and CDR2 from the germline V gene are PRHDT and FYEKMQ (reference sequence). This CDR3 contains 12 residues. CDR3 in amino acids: CASSSRVDELFF. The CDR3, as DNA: TGTGCCAGCAGCTCCAGGGTGGATGAGCTGTTCTTC. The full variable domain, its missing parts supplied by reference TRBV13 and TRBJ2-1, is AAGVIQSPRHLIKEKRETATLKCYPIPRHDTVYWYQQGPGQDPQFLISFYEKMQSDKGSIPDRFSAQQFSDYHSELNMSSLELGDSALYFCASSSRVDELFFGPGTRLTVL.

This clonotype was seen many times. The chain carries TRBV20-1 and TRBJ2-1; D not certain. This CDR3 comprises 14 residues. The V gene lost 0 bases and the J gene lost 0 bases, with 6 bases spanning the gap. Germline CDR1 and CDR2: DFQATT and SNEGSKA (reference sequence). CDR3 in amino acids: CSARDWISYNEQFF. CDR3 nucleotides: TGCAGTGCTAGAGACTGGATCTCCTACAATGAGCAGTTCTTC.